Below, one T cell receptor beta chain is given with its context. Antigen unknown. TCRdb recomputed calls from the RT-PCR reads with MiXCR, one row per CDR3 protein. The table has 800,000 or so distinct CDR3 sequences, over 20% seen once. The sample belongs to a study of response to subunit inactivated influenza vaccine. Broader study findings: The authors suggested that few new T cells are recruited per seasonal influenza vaccination.

This CDR3 has 17 residues. V was pared by 2 bases and J by 0 bases, with 4 bases of the junction left unmatched. Germline assignment: CDR1 KGHSH and CDR2 LQKENI. The sequencing used PBMCs from blood, collected roughly 5 days after vaccination. The TCR comes from a man between 45 and 60 years old who received an inactivated influenza vaccine. The chain has TRBV18 and TRBJ2-6; TRBD2 agrees at 7 bases. CDR3 sequence reads: CASSPSTGGSGANVLTF. The CDR3 DNA reads as TGTGCCAGCTCACCATCGACGGGGGGCTCTGGGGCCAACGTCCTGACTTTC.